What follows describes a single TCR beta chain. Antigen: not known. This sample is part of a study of shared clonotypes between healthy human individuals. Regarding the study as a whole: Some naive CD4 clonotypes, 4.5% to 5.5%, turned up in common across a few donors. Sequencing depth was expected to affect clonotype sharing among donors.

Positively selected for CCR7, the CD45RO-negative cells used as naive CD8 cells excluded terminally differentiated effector memory CD45RA+ cells. The authors ran the assay at deep level. It was across several immunoSEQ plates that each subset's genomic DNA was evenly split. Assay used: immunoSEQ multiplex PCR; TCRdb lists only in-frame clones, some missing. The sample has 2 million to 2.5 million clones, roughly 95% seen once; the top ten hold around 1.1%. The V end was cut by 0 bases, the J end by 10 bases, with 8 bases between. The V gene's germline CDR1 is SGHRS and CDR2 YFSETQ. The CDR3 loop spans 13 amino acids.

The TCR was taken from a man aged 18 to 30 in good health. The rearrangement uses TRBV5-1 and TRBJ1-6; D not resolved. Sequencing used naive CD8+ T cells sorted from blood. In nucleotides, the CDR3 is TGCGCCAGCAGCTTGGACCTCTTATCACCCCTCCACTTT. It specifies CASSLDLLSPLHF.